The text below deals with one TCR beta chain. These data belong to a study of shared clonotypes between healthy human individuals. Measured with immunoSEQ multiplex PCR; TCRdb has only the in-frame clones, and not every one. The repertoire has about half a million clones, roughly 80% of them found once; the top ten carry 12%. Sequenced sample: PBMCs. The sequence was obtained from a woman in her thirties or forties in good health. Some clones in this sample may be carry-over from other donors' samples.

The CDR3 sequence: CASSLRHMNTEAFF. In DNA form, the CDR3 reads TGTGCCAGCAGCTTAAGGCACATGAACACTGAAGCTTTCTTT. This sequence joins TRBV7-6 and TRBJ1-1; D not certain. The V gene lost 2 bases and the J gene lost 0 bases, with 7 bases spanning the gap. Germline V gene sequence: CDR1 SGHVS, CDR2 FNYEAQ. This CDR3 region has 14 residues.